Listed here are 21 T cell receptor beta chains from one sample, sequenced in a study of blood T cell repertoires in COVID-19. The table came from immunoSEQ multiplex PCR; TCRdb's copy has only in-frame clones and leaves some out. The data contain about 130,000 clones, 85% of them seen just once; the ten biggest clones take up over 25%. Sample: peripheral blood. These receptor sequences come from a woman aged 80 or over with acute or convalescent COVID-19.

CDR3 amino acids: CAIRGDIGLTEAFF. The CDR3 nucleotides read TGTGCCATCAGGGGGGACATAGGCCTGACTGAAGCTTTCTTT. V and J are TRBV10-3 and TRBJ1-1; TRBD1 is a possible D gene (6 bases). The CDR3 covers 14 residues. Trimming pared 6 bases from V and 5 bases from J, leaving 16 bases between. In germline, CDR1 is ENHRY, CDR2 SYGVKD.

In DNA form, the CDR3 reads TGTGCCAGCACCAACCGGGGAACCTACTATGGCTACACCTTC. Encoded protein: CASTNRGTYYGYTF. The V call is TRBV2, the J call TRBJ1-2; D not certain. The CDR3 covers 14 residues. CDR1 and CDR2 from the germline V gene are SNHLY and FYNNEI. Trimming took off 7 bases at V and 3 bases at J, with 15 bases between the two ends.

This clone was counted once. The rearrangement links TRBV2 to TRBJ2-7; D not certain. This CDR3 is 12 amino acids long. The germline V gene encodes CDR1 SNHLY and CDR2 FYNNEI. V was cut by 4 bases and J by 11 bases, with 15 bases left in between. The CDR3 DNA sequence: TGTGCCAGCAGTGGGGTAGACTTCTCAGAGTACTTC. Translation: CASSGVDFSEYF.

V usage is TRBV12-3 or TRBV12-4 and J usage is TRBJ1-2; 9 nucleotides line up with TRBD1. This CDR3 comprises 12 residues. V lost 5 bases and J lost 8; bases outside the gene matches: 3. CDR3 coding DNA: TGTGCCAGCAGTACAGGGGGCGGGGGCTACACCTTC. This encodes CASSTGGGGYTF.

The chain couples TRBV19 to TRBJ2-1; weak D call: TRBD2 (5 bases). The V and J ends lost 8 bases and 0 bases respectively, with 14 bases between them. This CDR3 has 15 amino acids. Germline V gene sequence: CDR1 LNHDA, CDR2 SQIVND (reference sequence). The DNA for the CDR3 is TGTGCCAGTGTAGACCGGGATAGCTCCTACAATGAGCAGTTCTTC. Translated: CASVDRDSSYNEQFF.

Only one count was recorded for this clone. This chain connects TRBV7-9 to TRBJ2-7; maybe TRBD2 (7 bases). Trimming pared 1 base from V and 1 base from J, leaving 11 bases between. The CDR3 extends over 15 amino acids. Germline V CDR1 and CDR2: SEHNR, FQNEAQ (reference sequence). CDR3 loop: CASSLGGGLSYEQYV. The DNA of the CDR3 is TGTGCCAGCAGCTTAGGGGGGGGCCTATCCTACGAGCAGTACGTC.

This clone was observed a few times. The rearrangement uses TRBV5-1 and TRBJ1-5; TRBD1 might be the D (5 bases). V gave up 0 bases and J gave up 3 bases, with 7 bases separating them. The CDR3 spans 14 residues. The V gene's germline CDR1 is SGHRS and CDR2 YFSETQ. CDR3 region: CASSLDRNNQPQHF. Here the CDR3 DNA reads TGCGCCAGCAGCTTGGACAGGAACAATCAGCCCCAGCATTTT.

This chain joins TRBV5-5 and TRBJ1-4; 7 bases are shared with TRBD1. Trimming cost V 0 bases and J 4 bases; bases outside gene matches: 3. The CDR3 loop spans 15 amino acids. Germline V CDR1 and CDR2: SGHKS, YYEKEE (reference sequence). The CDR3 nucleotides are TGTGCCAGCAGCTTGGAGGGGGACAGTAATGAAAAACTGTTTTTT. Its translation: CASSLEGDSNEKLFF.

The chain carries TRBV15 and TRBJ1-5, with a weak D call TRBD1 (6 bases). Per the germline V gene, CDR1 is LNHNV and CDR2 is YYDKDF (reference sequence). This CDR3 is 14 amino acids long. V shed 2 bases and J shed 5 bases, with 10 bases lying between them. This CDR3 is CATSRLTGDQPQHF. The CDR3 DNA reads as TGTGCCACCAGCAGACTGACAGGAGATCAGCCCCAGCATTTT.

This rearrangement joins TRBV7-3 to TRBJ2-3; 8 bases align to TRBD1. The V gene end was trimmed by 6 bases and the J gene end by 2 bases; junction bases not matched to a gene: 7. This CDR3 has 15 amino acids. Germline-derived CDR1 and CDR2 are SGHTA and FQGTGA. CDR3 coding DNA: TGTGCCAGCAGTTCTGGGACAGGTTTCACAGATACGCAGTATTTT. As protein: CASSSGTGFTDTQYF.

The CDR3 DNA sequence: TGTGCCAGCAGCCCTCCTGGCGGGGGGGCACATACGCAGTATTTT. This gives the protein CASSPPGGGAHTQYF. V usage is TRBV4-2 and J usage is TRBJ2-3; TRBD2 matches at 9 bases. Unmatched junction bases numbered 9, after V lost 4 bases and J lost 7 bases. The V gene's germline CDR1 is LGHNA and CDR2 YNFKEQ. There are 15 residues in the CDR3.

V gene TRBV2 combines with J gene TRBJ2-5; D remains ambiguous. Trimming shortened V by 3 bases and J by 3 bases, and 11 bases separated the two germline ends. Germline CDR1 reads SNHLY; CDR2 reads FYNNEI. The CDR3 is 14 amino acids. The CDR3 DNA reads TGTGCCAGCAGTGAGTTGACAACCGAAGAGACCCAGTACTTC. This translates into CASSELTTEETQYF.

This chain joins TRBV28 and TRBJ1-2; 7 bases are a match to TRBD1. Unmatched junction bases numbered 7, after V lost 3 bases and J lost 0 bases. Germline CDR1 and CDR2: MDHEN and SYDVKM. The CDR3 is made up of 16 amino acids. The CDR3: CASSFRTGRANYGYTF. The CDR3, as DNA: TGTGCCAGCAGTTTCAGGACAGGCCGAGCTAACTATGGCTACACCTTC.

V is TRBV21-1 and J is TRBJ2-7; the table's D call, TRBD1, was not checked against the DNA. TRBV21-1 is annotated as a pseudogene. This CDR3 is 14 amino acids long. The CDR3 bases are TGTGCCAGCAGCTCTACGGGACAGAACTACGAGCAGTACTTC. As protein: CASSSTGQNYEQYF.

This chain links TRBV4-2 with TRBJ2-3, with a weak D call TRBD2 (7 bases). The CDR3 contains 15 residues. The germline V gene encodes CDR1 LGHNA and CDR2 YNFKEQ. Trimming stripped 0 bases from V and 4 bases from J, with 11 bases between. CDR3 protein: CASSQEGGGADTQYF. The CDR3, as DNA: TGTGCCAGCAGCCAAGAAGGGGGAGGGGCAGATACGCAGTATTTT.

This chain links TRBV11-2 with TRBJ2-7; D is perhaps TRBD1 (6 bases). Germline lookup yields CDR1 SGHAT and CDR2 FQNNGV. Trimming cost V 5 bases and J 10 bases, with 12 bases left between them. CDR3 size: 11 residues. This chain's CDR3 is CASSQDRFQYF. The CDR3 DNA is TGTGCCAGCAGCCAAGACAGGTTTCAGTACTTC.

In DNA form, the CDR3 reads TGTGCCAGCAGGGGACAGGGGGCGGGGAACACTGAAGCTTTCTTT. This encodes CASRGQGAGNTEAFF. This chain joins TRBV6-5 and TRBJ1-1, with 12 bases aligning to TRBD1. Germline V gene data show CDR1 as MNHEY and CDR2 as SVGAGI. The CDR3 runs 15 residues. The V segment lost 6 bases and the J segment 1 base; nucleotides outside the gene matches: 3.

The DNA for the CDR3 is TGTGCCAGCAGTCCGATTCCGGGGCAGGGGAAAGCTTTCTTT. Protein sequence: CASSPIPGQGKAFF. The V call is TRBV27, the J call TRBJ1-1, with a weak D call TRBD1 (6 bases). The germline V and J ends were trimmed by 5 bases and 9 bases, with 19 bases remaining between them. Germline lookup yields CDR1 MNHEY and CDR2 SMNVEV (reference sequence). The CDR3 has 14 amino acids.

The rearrangement links TRBV3-1 (or the pseudogene TRBV3-2) to TRBJ1-4; D not certain. V lost 0 bases to trimming and J lost 7 bases, with 6 bases between them. From germline, CDR1 is LGHDT and CDR2 YNNKEL (reference sequence). The CDR3 contains 13 residues. The CDR3 coding sequence is TGTGCCAGCAGCCAAGAGTTGGCTGAAAAACTGTTTTTT. It specifies CASSQELAEKLFF.

V and J are TRBV5-1 and TRBJ1-1, with unresolved D. CDR3 length equals 15 residues. Germline lookup yields CDR1 SGHRS and CDR2 YFSETQ. V was cut by 1 base and J by 0 bases, with 10 bases left in between. Written as DNA, the CDR3 is TGCGCCAGCAGCTTGACGGAGGGTTTGAACACTGAAGCTTTCTTT. Translated, it gives CASSLTEGLNTEAFF.

The chain recombines TRBV18 with TRBJ2-7; D might be TRBD1 (5 bases). V lost 2 bases to trimming and J lost 4 bases, with 9 bases between them. Germline-derived CDR1 and CDR2 are KGHSH and LQKENI. This CDR3 comprises 13 residues. The CDR3 DNA is TGTGCCAGCTCACCAGACAGTAGATACGAGCAGTACGTC. Its protein product is CASSPDSRYEQYV.